This T cell receptor (beta chain) was identified during a study of T cell changes during pregnancy in multiple sclerosis. The CDR3 contains 14 residues. Germline lookup yields CDR1 SGHTS and CDR2 YDEGEE. V trimming: 2 bases; J trimming: 4 bases; junction bases outside the gene matches: 2. TCRdb keeps only in-frame clones here, not all; method: immunoSEQ multiplex PCR. The sample includes just under 65,000 clones, 95% to 97% of them seen just once. The starting material was CD8+ T cells from peripheral blood mononuclear cells, obtained after pregnancy. The chain joins TRBV5-8 to TRBJ2-2, with 7 bases aligning to TRBD2. The TCR comes from a female donor with multiple sclerosis, enrolled in a pregnancy study. CDR3 in DNA: TGTGCCAGCAGCTTCGGGGGGACCACCGGGGAGCTGTTTTTT. This translates into CASSFGGTTGELFF.